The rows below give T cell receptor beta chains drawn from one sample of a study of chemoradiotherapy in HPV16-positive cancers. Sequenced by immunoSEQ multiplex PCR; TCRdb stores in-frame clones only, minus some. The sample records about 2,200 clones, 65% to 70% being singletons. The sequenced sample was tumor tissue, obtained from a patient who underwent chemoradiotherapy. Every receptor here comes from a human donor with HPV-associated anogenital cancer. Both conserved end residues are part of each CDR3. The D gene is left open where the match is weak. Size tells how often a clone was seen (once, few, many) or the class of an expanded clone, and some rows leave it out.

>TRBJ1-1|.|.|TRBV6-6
CASTAGFMNTEAFF
TGTGCCAGCACGGCGGGATTCATGAACACTGAAGCTTTCTTT
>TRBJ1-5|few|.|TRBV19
CASSIGGGYNQPQHF
TGTGCCAGTAGTATAGGTGGGGGGTACAATCAGCCCCAGCATTTT
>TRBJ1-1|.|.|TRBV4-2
CASSQGEGANKEAFF
TGTGCCAGCAGCCAAGGGGAAGGGGCCAACAAAGAAGCTTTCTTT
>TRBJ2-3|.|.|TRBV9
CASSVGGTDTQYF
TGTGCCAGCAGCGTAGGTGGAACAGATACGCAGTATTTT
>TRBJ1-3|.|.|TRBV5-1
CASSLAPGSSGNTIYF
TGCGCCAGCAGCTTGGCCCCGGGTTCCTCTGGAAACACCATATATTTT
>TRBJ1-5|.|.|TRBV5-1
CASSLTGDSNQPQHF
TGCGCCAGCAGCTTGACGGGGGATAGCAATCAGCCCCAGCATTTT
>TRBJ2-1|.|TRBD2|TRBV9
CASSVGPSGRLRNEQFF
TGTGCCAGCAGCGTAGGGCCTAGCGGGAGGTTGAGGAATGAGCAGTTCTTC
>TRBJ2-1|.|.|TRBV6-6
CASSPPGESSYNEQFF
TGTGCCAGCAGTCCACCGGGAGAGAGCTCCTACAATGAGCAGTTCTTC
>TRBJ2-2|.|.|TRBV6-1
CASSRPAGELFF
TGTGCCAGCAGCCGGCCAGCCGGGGAGCTGTTTTTT
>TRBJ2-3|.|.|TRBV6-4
CASSVSGSTDTQYF
TGTGCCAGCAGTGTTAGCGGAAGCACAGATACGCAGTATTTT
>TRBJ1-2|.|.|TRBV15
CATSRGSLVRDWDGYTF
TGTGCCACCAGCAGAGGGTCCCTTGTTAGGGACTGGGATGGCTACACCTTC
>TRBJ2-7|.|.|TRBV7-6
CASSYTGLEQYF
TGTGCCAGCAGCTATACAGGGTTAGAACAGTACTTC
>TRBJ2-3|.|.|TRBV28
CATLWGQDTQYF
TGTGCCACCCTCTGGGGGCAAGATACGCAGTATTTT
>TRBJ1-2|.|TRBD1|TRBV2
CASRGQGPGYTF
TGTGCCAGCAGGGGACAGGGGCCTGGCTACACCTTC
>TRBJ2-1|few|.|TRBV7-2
CASSLGNRLGAWYNEQFF
TGTGCCAGCAGCTTAGGGAATCGACTGGGAGCTTGGTACAATGAGCAGTTCTTC
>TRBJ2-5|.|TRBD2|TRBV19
CASSMTSGGRQETQYF
TGTGCCAGTAGTATGACTAGCGGGGGACGCCAAGAGACCCAGTACTTC
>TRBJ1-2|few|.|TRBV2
CASSGVGGYGYTF
TGTGCCAGCAGTGGGGTAGGGGGATATGGCTACACCTTC
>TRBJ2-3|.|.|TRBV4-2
CASSQGEGDTDTQYF
TGTGCCAGCAGCCAAGGTGAGGGGGATACAGATACGCAGTATTTT
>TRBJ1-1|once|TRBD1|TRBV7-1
CATTGQKNTEAFF
TGTGCCACCACGGGACAGAAGAACACTGAAGCTTTCTTT
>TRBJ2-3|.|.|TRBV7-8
CASRRSTDTQYF
TGTGCCAGCAGGAGAAGCACAGATACGCAGTATTTT
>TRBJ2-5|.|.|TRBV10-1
CASSVGYQETQYF
TGCGCCAGCAGTGTTGGGTACCAAGAGACCCAGTACTTC
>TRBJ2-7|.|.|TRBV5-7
CASSYTGLEQYF
TGTGCCAGCAGCTATACAGGGTTAGAACAGTACTTC